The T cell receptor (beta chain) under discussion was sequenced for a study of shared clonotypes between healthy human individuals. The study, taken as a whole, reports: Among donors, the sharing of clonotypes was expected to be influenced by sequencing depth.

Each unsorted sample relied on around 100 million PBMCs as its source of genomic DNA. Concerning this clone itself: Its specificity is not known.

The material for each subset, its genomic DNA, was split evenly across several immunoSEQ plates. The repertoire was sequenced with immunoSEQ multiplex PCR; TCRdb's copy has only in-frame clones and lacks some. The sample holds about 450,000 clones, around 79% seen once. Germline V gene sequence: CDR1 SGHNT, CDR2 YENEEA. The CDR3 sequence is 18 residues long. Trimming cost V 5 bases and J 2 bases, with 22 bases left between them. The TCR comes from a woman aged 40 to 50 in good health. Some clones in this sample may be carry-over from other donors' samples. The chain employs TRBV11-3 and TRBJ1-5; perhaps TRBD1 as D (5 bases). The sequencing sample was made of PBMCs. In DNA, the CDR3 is TGTGCCAGCAGCCCCCGGGTGGGGTACAGGTGGGGCAATCAGCCCCAGCATTTT. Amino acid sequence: CASSPRVGYRWGNQPQHF.